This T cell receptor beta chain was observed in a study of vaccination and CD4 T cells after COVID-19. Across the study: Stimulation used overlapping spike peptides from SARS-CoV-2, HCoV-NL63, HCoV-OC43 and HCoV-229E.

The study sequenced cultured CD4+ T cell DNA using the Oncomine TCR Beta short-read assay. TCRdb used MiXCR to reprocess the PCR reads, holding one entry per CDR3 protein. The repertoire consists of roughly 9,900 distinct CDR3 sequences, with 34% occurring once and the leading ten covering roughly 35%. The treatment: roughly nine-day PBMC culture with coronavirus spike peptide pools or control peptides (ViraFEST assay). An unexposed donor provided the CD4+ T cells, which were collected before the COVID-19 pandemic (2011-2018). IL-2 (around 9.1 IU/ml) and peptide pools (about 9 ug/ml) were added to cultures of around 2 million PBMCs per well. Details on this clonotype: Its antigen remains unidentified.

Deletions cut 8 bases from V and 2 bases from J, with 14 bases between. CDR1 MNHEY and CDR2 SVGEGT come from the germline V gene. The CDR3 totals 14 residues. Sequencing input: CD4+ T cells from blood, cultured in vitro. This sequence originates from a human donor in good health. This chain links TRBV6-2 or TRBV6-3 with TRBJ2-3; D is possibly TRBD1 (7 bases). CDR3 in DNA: TGTGCCAGCCAAAGACAGGGACTCACAGATACGCAGTATTTT. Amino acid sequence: CASQRQGLTDTQYF.